This T cell receptor (beta chain) came from a study of post-analysis software for immune sequencing data. Carried by the TCR beta cDNA libraries were unique molecular identifiers. Yield was roughly 0.5 million cDNA molecules from around 1 to 9.1 million T cells. TCRdb reprocessed the PCR reads via MiXCR and lists one record per CDR3 protein. This table holds fewer than 550,000 distinct CDR3 sequences, around a third found once. General study points: There was significantly lower normalized Chao1 diversity in multiple sclerosis patients than in controls. Those samples that were prepared in the same batch co-clustered strongly by F measure.

Worth noting for this clonotype: What it binds is unknown.

The sequencing input was blood. This TCR was sampled from a girl younger than 18 with multiple sclerosis.

DNA of the CDR3: TGCGCCAGCAGCCCGGGGACTAGCGGGGCCTATTACAATGAGCAGTTCTTC. Amino acids: CASSPGTSGAYYNEQFF. The chain is built from TRBV5-1 and TRBJ2-1, with TRBD2 identical over 13 bases. With V trimmed by 4 bases and J by 4 bases, 8 bases remained unmatched. This CDR3 is built from 17 residues. Germline V gene sequence: CDR1 SGHRS, CDR2 YFSETQ.